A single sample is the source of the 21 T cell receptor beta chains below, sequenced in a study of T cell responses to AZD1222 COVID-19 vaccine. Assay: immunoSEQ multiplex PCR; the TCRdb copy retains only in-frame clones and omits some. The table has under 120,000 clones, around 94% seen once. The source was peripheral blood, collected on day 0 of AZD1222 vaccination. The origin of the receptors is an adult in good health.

CDR3 loop: CASSPIDRFFEQYF. For the CDR3, the DNA is TGTGCCAGCAGCCCTATAGACAGGTTTTTTGAGCAGTACTTC. The V gene is TRBV5-6, the J gene TRBJ2-7; D is possibly TRBD1 (6 bases). The CDR3 has 14 amino acids. Trimming left V 4 bases short and J 7 bases short, with 18 bases between. From germline, CDR1 is SGHDT and CDR2 YYEEEE.

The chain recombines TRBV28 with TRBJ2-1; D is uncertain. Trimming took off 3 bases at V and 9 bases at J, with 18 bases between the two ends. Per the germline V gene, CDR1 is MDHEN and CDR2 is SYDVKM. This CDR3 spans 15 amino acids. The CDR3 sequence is CASSLLPASTVEQFF. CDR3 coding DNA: TGTGCCAGCAGTTTGCTACCGGCTAGTACGGTTGAGCAGTTCTTC.

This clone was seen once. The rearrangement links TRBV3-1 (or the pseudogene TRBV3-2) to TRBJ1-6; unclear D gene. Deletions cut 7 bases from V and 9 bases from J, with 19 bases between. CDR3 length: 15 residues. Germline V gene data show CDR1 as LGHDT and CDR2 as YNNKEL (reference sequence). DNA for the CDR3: TGTGCCAGCACCGTAGACGGAACCGGGCGTTCACCCCTCCACTTT. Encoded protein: CASTVDGTGRSPLHF.

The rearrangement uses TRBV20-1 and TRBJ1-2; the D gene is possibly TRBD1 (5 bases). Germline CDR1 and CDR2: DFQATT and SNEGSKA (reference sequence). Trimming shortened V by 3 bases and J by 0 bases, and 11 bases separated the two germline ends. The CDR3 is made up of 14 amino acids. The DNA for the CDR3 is TGCAGTGCTAGTGGGGCCTCTACTAACTATGGCTACACCTTC. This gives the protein CSASGASTNYGYTF.

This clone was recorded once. This CDR3 is CASSSGQEAFF. The CDR3 DNA sequence: TGTGCCAGCAGCTCCGGACAGGAAGCTTTCTTT. The J gene is TRBJ1-1, the V gene TRBV7-3; tentative D call: TRBD1 (6 bases). Deletions cut 4 bases from V and 8 bases from J, with 8 bases between. The CDR3 runs to 11 residues. Germline V gene data show CDR1 as SGHTA and CDR2 as FQGTGA.

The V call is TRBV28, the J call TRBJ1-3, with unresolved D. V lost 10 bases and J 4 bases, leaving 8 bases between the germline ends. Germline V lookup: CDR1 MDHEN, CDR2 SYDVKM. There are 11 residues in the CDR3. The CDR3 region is CATSRGNTIYF. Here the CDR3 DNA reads TGTGCCACCTCGAGGGGAAACACCATATATTTT.

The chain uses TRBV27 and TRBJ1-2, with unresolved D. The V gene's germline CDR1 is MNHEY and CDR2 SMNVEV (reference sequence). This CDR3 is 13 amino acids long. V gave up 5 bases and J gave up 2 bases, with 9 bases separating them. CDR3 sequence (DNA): TGTGCCAGCAGTCCGGGCCCGAACTATGGCTACACCTTC. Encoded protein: CASSPGPNYGYTF.

The CDR3 nucleotides read TGCGCCAGCAGCCGCTACGGACAGGAGGAGCAGTTCTTC. Encoded protein: CASSRYGQEEQFF. The chain combines TRBV4-1 with TRBJ2-1; 7 bases align to TRBD1. V lost 4 bases to trimming and J lost 10 bases; unmatched junction nucleotides: 7. Germline CDR1 and CDR2: MGHRA and YSYEKL. The CDR3 has 13 residues.

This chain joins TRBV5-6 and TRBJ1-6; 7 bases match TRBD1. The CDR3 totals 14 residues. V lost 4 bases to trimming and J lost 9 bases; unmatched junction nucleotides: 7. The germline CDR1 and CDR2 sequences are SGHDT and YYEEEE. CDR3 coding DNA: TGTGCCAGCAGCCCGAGGGGGCTATTTTCACCCCTCCACTTT. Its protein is CASSPRGLFSPLHF.

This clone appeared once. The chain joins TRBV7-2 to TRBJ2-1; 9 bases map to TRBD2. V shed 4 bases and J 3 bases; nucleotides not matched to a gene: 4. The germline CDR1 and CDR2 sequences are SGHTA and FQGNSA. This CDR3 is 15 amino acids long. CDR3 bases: TGTGCCAGCAGCTCCCAGCGGGGGGACTACAATGAGCAGTTCTTC. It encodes CASSSQRGDYNEQFF.

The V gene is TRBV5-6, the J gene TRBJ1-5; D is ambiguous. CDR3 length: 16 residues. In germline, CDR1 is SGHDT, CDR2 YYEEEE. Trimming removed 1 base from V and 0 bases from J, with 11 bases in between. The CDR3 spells CASSLFNGDSNQPQHF. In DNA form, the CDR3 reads TGTGCCAGCAGCTTGTTCAACGGAGATAGCAATCAGCCCCAGCATTTT.

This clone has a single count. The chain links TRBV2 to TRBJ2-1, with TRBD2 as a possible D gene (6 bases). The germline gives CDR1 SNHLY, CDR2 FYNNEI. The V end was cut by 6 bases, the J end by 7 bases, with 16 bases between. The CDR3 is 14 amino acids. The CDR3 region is CASRVGTYHNEQFF. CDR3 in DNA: TGTGCCAGCAGGGTAGGGACTTATCATAATGAGCAGTTCTTC.

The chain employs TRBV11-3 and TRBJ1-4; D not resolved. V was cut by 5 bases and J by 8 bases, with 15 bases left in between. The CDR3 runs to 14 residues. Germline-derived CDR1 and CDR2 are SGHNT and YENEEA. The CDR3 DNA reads TGTGCCAGCAGCCCGGAGGGTGCCCGGGAAAAACTGTTTTTT. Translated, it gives CASSPEGAREKLFF.

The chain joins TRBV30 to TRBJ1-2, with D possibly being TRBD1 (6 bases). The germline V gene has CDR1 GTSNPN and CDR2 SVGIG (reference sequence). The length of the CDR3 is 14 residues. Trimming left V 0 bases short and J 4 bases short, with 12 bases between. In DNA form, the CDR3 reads TGTGCCTGGAGTGTAATTTGGACAGCCTATGGCTACACCTTC. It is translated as CAWSVIWTAYGYTF.

The CDR3 sequence: CASSGSLGRARNTIYF. In nucleotides, the CDR3 is TGTGCCAGCAGCGGGAGTTTGGGGCGGGCGCGAAACACCATATATTTT. This chain connects TRBV9 to TRBJ1-3; a weak D match, TRBD1 (5 bases). The CDR3 length is 16 residues. V was shortened by 3 bases and J by 5 bases, with 18 bases between the two germline ends. The germline V gene encodes CDR1 SGDLS and CDR2 YYNGEE.

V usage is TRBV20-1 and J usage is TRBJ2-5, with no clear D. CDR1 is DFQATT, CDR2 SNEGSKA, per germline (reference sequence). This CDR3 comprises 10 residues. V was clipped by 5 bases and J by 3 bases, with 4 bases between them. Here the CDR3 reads CSAYKETQYF. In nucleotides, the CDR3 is TGCAGTGCTTATAAAGAGACCCAGTACTTC.

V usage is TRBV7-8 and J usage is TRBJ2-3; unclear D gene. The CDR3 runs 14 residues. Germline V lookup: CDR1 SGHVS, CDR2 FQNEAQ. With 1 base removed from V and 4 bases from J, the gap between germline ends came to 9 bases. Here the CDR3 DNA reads TGTGCCAGCAGCTTAGTATCTGGGCCAGATACGCAGTATTTT. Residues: CASSLVSGPDTQYF.

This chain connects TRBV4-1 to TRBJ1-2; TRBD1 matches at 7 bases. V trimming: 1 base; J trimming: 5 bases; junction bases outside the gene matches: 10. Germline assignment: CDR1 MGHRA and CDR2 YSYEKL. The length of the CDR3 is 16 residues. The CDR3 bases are TGCGCCAGCAGCCAAGCACCCTCCGGGACAGTTTATGGCTACACCTTC. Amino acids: CASSQAPSGTVYGYTF.

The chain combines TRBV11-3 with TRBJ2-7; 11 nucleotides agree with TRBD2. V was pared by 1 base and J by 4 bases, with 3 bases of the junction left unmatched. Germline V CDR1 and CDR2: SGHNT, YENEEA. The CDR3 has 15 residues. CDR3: CASSLGSSGGYEQYF. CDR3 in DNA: TGTGCCAGCAGCTTAGGGTCTAGCGGGGGGTACGAGCAGTACTTC.

The CDR3 spells CAWSAAENTEAFF. In DNA form, the CDR3 reads TGTGCCTGGAGTGCCGCGGAGAACACTGAAGCTTTCTTT. V gene TRBV30 combines with J gene TRBJ1-1; D not certain. The V end lost 1 base, the J end lost 1 base, and 7 bases lay between the germline ends. The CDR3 extends over 13 amino acids. CDR1 and CDR2 from the germline V gene are GTSNPN and SVGIG (reference sequence).

CDR3 protein: CASSFTGGEKLFF. The CDR3 DNA follows: TGTGCCAGCAGCTTTACAGGGGGTGAAAAACTGTTTTTT. The rearrangement links TRBV5-4 to TRBJ1-4, with 8 nucleotides matching TRBD1. V dropped 2 bases and J dropped 7; count of bases not matched to a gene: 1. The CDR3 is made up of 13 amino acids. The germline CDR1 and CDR2 sequences are SGHNT and YYREEE (reference sequence). Full variable domain (outside the CDR3, taken from reference TRBV5-4 and TRBJ1-4): ETGVTQSPTHLIKTRGQQVTLRCSSQSGHNTVSWYQQALGQGPQFIFQYYREEENGRGNFPPRFSGLQFPNYSSELNVNALELDDSALYLCASSFTGGEKLFFGSGTQLSVL.